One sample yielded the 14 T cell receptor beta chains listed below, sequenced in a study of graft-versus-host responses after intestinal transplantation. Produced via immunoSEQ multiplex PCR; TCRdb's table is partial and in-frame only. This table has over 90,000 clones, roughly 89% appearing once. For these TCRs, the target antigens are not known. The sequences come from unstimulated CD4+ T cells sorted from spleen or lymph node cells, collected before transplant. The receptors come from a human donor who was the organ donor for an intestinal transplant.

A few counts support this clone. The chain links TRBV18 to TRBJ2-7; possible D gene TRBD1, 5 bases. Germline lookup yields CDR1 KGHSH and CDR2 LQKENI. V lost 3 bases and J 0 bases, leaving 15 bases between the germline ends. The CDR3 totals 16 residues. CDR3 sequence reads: CASSPVGAALSYEQYF. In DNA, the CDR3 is TGTGCCAGCTCACCGGTAGGGGCAGCGCTCTCCTACGAGCAGTACTTC. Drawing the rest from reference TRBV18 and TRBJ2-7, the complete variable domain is NAGVMQNPRHLVRRRGQEARLRCSPMKGHSHVYWYRQLPEEGLKFMVYLQKENIIDESGMPKERFSAEFPKEGPSILRIQQVVRGDSAAYFCASSPVGAALSYEQYFGPGTRLTVT.

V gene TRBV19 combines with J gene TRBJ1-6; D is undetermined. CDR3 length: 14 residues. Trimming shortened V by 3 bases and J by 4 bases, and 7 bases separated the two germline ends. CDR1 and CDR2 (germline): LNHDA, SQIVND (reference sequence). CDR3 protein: CASSIPDYNSPLHF. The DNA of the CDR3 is TGTGCCAGTAGTATTCCAGATTATAATTCACCCCTCCACTTT.

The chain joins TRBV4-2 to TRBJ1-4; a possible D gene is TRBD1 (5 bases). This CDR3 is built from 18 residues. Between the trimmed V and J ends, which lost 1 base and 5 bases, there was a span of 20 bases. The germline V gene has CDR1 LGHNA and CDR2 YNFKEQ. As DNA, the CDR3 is TGTGCCAGCAGCCAAGGCTGGGGCAGGGAGGGGCGGAATGAAAAACTGTTTTTT. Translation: CASSQGWGREGRNEKLFF.

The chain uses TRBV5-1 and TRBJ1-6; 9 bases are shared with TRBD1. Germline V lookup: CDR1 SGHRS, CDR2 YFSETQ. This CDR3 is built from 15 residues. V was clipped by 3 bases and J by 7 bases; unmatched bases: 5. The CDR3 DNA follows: TGCGCCAGCAGCTCGTGGGGACAGGGAAATTCACCCCTCCACTTT. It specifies CASSSWGQGNSPLHF.

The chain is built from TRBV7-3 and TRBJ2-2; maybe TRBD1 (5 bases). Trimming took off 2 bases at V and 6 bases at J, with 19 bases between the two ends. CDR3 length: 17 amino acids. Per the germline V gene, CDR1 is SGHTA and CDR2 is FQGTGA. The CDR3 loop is CASSLVQGPLTAGELFF. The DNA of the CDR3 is TGTGCCAGCAGCTTAGTTCAGGGCCCCCTTACGGCCGGGGAGCTGTTTTTT.

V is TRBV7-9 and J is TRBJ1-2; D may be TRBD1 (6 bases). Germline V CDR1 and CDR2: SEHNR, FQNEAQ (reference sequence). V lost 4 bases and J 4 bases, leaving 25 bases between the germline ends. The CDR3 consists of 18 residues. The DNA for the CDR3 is TGTGCCAGCAGCTCCAAGAGTAGGACAGCGATAGGGACCTATGGCTACACCTTC. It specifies CASSSKSRTAIGTYGYTF.

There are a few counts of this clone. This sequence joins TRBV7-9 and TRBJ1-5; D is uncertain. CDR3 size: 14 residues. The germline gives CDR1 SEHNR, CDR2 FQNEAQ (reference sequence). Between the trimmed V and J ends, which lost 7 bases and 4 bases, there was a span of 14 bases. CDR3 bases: TGTGCCAGCACCCAATGGCCCCCAAATCAGCCCCAGCATTTT. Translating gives CASTQWPPNQPQHF.

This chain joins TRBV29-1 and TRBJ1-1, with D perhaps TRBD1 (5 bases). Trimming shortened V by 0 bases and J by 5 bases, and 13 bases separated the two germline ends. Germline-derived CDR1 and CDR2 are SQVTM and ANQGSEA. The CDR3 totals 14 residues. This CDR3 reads CSVEDWQGGTEAFF. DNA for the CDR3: TGCAGCGTTGAAGACTGGCAGGGTGGAACTGAAGCTTTCTTT.

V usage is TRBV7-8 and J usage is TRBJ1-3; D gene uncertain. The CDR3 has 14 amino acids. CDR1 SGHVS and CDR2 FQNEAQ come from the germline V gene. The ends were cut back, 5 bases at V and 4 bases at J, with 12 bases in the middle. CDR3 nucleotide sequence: TGTGCCAGCAGCGAATCTGCGTGGGGAAACACCATATATTTT. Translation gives CASSESAWGNTIYF.

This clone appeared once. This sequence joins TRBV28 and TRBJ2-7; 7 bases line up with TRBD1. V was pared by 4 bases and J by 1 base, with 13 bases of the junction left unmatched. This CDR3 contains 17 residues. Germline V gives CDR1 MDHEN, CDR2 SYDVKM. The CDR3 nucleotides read TGTGCCAGCAGTTATCCCCGGACAGGAGTTCTATCCTACGAGCAGTACTTC. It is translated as CASSYPRTGVLSYEQYF.

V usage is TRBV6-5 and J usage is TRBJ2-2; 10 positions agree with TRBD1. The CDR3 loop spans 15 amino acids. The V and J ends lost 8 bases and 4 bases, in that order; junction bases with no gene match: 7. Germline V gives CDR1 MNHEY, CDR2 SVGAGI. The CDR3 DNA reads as TGTGCCAGCCGTCAGGACAGGGGGAGCACCGGGGAGCTGTTTTTT. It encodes CASRQDRGSTGELFF.

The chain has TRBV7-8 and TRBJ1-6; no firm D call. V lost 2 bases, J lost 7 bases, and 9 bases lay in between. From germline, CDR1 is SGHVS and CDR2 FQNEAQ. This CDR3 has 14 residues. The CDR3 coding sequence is TGTGCCAGCAGCTTAAGAGTGAGGAATTCACCCCTCCACTTT. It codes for CASSLRVRNSPLHF.

CDR3 protein: CASSTGDRGAYTDTQYF. The CDR3 coding sequence is TGTGCCAGCAGCACGGGGGACAGGGGAGCCTACACAGATACGCAGTATTTT. The chain links TRBV5-6 to TRBJ2-3, with 10 nucleotides matching TRBD1. The CDR3 is 17 amino acids. The V and J ends lost 4 bases and 2 bases, in that order; junction bases with no gene match: 10. Looked up from germline, CDR1 is SGHDT and CDR2 is YYEEEE.

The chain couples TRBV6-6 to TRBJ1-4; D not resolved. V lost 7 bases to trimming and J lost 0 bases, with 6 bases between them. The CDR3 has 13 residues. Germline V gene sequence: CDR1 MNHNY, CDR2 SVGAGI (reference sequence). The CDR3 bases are TGTGCCAGCACGCGGTCAACTAATGAAAAACTGTTTTTT. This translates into CASTRSTNEKLFF.